This T cell receptor beta chain was captured in a study of response to subunit inactivated influenza vaccine. Study results and limitations: That few new T cells are recruited by each seasonal influenza vaccination was the authors' suggestion.

The CDR3 totals 13 residues. V lost 3 bases to trimming and J lost 8 bases, with 13 bases between them. In its sample, this clonotype was seen many times. Its specificity is not known. TCRdb called the RT-PCR reads again in MiXCR, with one record for every CDR3 protein. The sample records hundreds of thousands of distinct CDR3 sequences, 11% being singletons. The starting material was PBMCs from blood, obtained around seven weeks after vaccination. The receptor comes from a middle-aged man who received an inactivated influenza vaccine. This chain joins TRBV12-3 or TRBV12-4 and TRBJ1-2; the D is unclear. CDR3 region: CASSFLSQQGYTF. Here the CDR3 DNA reads TGTGCCAGCAGTTTTTTGTCTCAGCAAGGCTACACCTTC.